A selection of T cell receptor beta chains follows, all from one sample in a study of T cell repertoires in cytomegalovirus infection. What these receptors recognize is not known. TCRdb re-analysed the reads in MiXCR, keeping a single row per CDR3 protein. The sample contains more than 300,000 distinct CDR3 sequences, just under 35% of which appear only once. The source was cultured PBMCs, collected from culture after CMV antigen stimulation. These receptors were taken from a human donor in good health (CMV status not recorded). Some clones in this sample may be carry-over from other donors' samples. CDR3s include the opening cysteine and the closing phenylalanine or tryptophan.

V gene	J gene	CDR3 protein
TRBV4-1	TRBJ2-1	CASSQMDHPEQFF
TRBV19	TRBJ2-7	CASSFGQGTYEQYF
TRBV2	TRBJ2-1	CASSREGLAAYNEQFF
TRBV29-1	TRBJ2-1	CSVGGLAVYNEQFF
TRBV19	TRBJ2-1	CASRIGRGSYNEQFF
TRBV4-2	TRBJ1-1	CASSPRQGIRDTEAFF
TRBV7-9	TRBJ2-1	CASSASESSYNEQFF
TRBV6-1	TRBJ2-3	CASSRSVGRTDTQYF
TRBV6-1	TRBJ1-6	CASSDQRRSPLHF
TRBV27	TRBJ2-1	CASSLLGRRYNEQFF
TRBV20-1	TRBJ2-5	CSARGDRGFAGGGETQYF
TRBV7-2	TRBJ2-2	CASSFTGTGELFF
TRBV5-6	TRBJ2-3	CASSGSTGADTQYF
TRBV13	TRBJ1-1	CASSIRQGLTEAFF
TRBV7-9	TRBJ1-1	CASRPGRQNTEAFF
TRBV7-2	TRBJ2-5	CASSLGTGETQYF
TRBV19	TRBJ2-1	CASSMNGPSLTIEQFF
TRBV6-1	TRBJ2-2	CALLGSGELFF
TRBV18	TRBJ2-6	CASSPQNTGANVLTF
TRBV18	TRBJ1-3	CASSQVTHSGNTIYF
TRBV6-1	TRBJ1-3	CASRVDSLSGNTIYF
TRBV4-1	TRBJ1-4	CASSQGQAAQINEKLFF
TRBV7-9	TRBJ2-1	CASKAGGGRPSYNEQFF
TRBV20-1	TRBJ2-3	CSGIDSGSTDTQYF
TRBV4-1	TRBJ1-1	CASSQGGGTNTEAFF
TRBV6-6	TRBJ2-5	CASSLWGDETQYF
TRBV4-1	TRBJ1-2	CASSQDKAGGTNYGYTF
TRBV5-1	TRBJ1-4	CASSLDTDPLANEKLFF
TRBV7-2	TRBJ2-7	CASSSYSGSTYEQYF
TRBV12-3/TRBV12-4	TRBJ1-1	CASSEGARGRTEAFF
TRBV20-1	TRBJ2-3	CSARPWVSTDTQYF
TRBV7-2	TRBJ1-6	CASSFSGANSPLHF
TRBV20-1	TRBJ2-5	CSAPRGSGIETQYF
TRBV11-2	TRBJ2-5	CASSKDRTSQETQYF
TRBV5-6	TRBJ2-3	CASSQQGADTQYF
TRBV6-6	TRBJ1-5	CASSYSRAANQPQHF
TRBV19	TRBJ1-3	CASSGIVTQDTIYF
TRBV29-1	TRBJ2-5	CSVEEGRGTQYF
TRBV12-3/TRBV12-4	TRBJ2-5	CASTGPGLVETQYF
TRBV4-1	TRBJ2-3	CASSQGASGGTDTQYF
TRBV20-1	TRBJ2-1	CSAIETGSYNEQFF
TRBV3-1	TRBJ1-1	CASSQDARTEAFF
TRBV28	TRBJ2-3	CASSSDGDFRTDTQYF